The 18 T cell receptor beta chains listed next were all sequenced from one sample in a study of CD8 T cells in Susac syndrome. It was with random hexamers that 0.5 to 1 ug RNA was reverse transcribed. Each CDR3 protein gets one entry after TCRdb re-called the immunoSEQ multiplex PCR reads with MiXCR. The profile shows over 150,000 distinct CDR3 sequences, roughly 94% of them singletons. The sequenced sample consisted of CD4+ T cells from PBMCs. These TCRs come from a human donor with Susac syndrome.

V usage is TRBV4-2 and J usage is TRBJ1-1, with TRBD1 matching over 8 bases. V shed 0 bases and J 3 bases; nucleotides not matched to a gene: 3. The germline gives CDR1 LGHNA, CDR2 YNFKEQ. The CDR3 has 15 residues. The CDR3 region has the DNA TGTGCCAGCAGCCAAGACCACAGGGGGGACACTGAAGCTTTCTTT. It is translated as CASSQDHRGDTEAFF.

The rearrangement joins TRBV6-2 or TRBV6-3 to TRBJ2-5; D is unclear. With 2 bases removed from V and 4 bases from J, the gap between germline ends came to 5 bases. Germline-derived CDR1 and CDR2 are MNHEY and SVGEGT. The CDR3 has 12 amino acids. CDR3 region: CASSYQRETQYF. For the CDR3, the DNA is TGTGCCAGCAGTTACCAACGAGAGACCCAGTACTTC.

CDR3 in amino acids: CSVDQMNYGYTF. In DNA form, the CDR3 reads TGCAGCGTTGACCAAATGAACTATGGCTACACCTTC. J is TRBJ1-2 and V is TRBV29-1; no clear D. V shed 3 bases and J shed 2 bases, with 7 bases lying between them. The CDR3 sequence is 12 residues long. Germline-derived CDR1 and CDR2 are SQVTM and ANQGSEA. The full variable domain, completed using reference TRBV29-1 and TRBJ1-2, is SAVISQKPSRDICQRGTSLTIQCQVDSQVTMMFWYRQQPGQSLTLIATANQGSEATYESGFVIDKFPISRPNLTFSTLTVSNMSPEDSSIYLCSVDQMNYGYTFGSGTRLTVV.

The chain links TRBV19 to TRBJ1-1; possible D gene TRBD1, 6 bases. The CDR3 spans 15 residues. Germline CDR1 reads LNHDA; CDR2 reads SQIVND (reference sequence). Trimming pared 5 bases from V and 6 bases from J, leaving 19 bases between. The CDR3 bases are TGTGCCAGTAGTCCCCCCGGGGCAGGGGATCCTGAAGCTTTCTTT. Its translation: CASSPPGAGDPEAFF.

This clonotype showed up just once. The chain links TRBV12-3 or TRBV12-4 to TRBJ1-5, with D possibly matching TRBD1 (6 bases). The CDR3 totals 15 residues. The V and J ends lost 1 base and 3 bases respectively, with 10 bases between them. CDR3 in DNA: TGTGCCAGCAGTTTAGGAACAGGGACCAATCAGCCCCAGCATTTT. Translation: CASSLGTGTNQPQHF.

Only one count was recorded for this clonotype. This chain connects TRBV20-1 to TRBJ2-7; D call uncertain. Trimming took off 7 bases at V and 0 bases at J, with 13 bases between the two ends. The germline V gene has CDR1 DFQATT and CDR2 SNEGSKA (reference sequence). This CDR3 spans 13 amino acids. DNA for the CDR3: TGCAGTGTTGCCCTCGATGTCTCCTACGAGCAGTACTTC. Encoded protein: CSVALDVSYEQYF.

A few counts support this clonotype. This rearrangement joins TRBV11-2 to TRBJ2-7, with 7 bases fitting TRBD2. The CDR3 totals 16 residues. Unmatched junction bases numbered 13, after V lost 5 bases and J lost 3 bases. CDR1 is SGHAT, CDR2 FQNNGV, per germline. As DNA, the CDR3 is TGTGCCAGCAGCCCATCCTTCCGGACTAGTCTCTACGAGCAGTACTTC. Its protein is CASSPSFRTSLYEQYF.

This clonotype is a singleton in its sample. CDR3 in amino acids: CSAIGQGRRSGADTQYF. The CDR3 DNA follows: TGCAGTGCCATCGGACAGGGAAGGAGGTCCGGCGCAGATACGCAGTATTTT. This chain connects TRBV20-1 to TRBJ2-3; the match to TRBD1 covers 8 bases. The CDR3 totals 17 residues. V was pared by 6 bases and J by 4 bases, with 18 bases of the junction left unmatched. CDR1 and CDR2 from the germline V gene are DFQATT and SNEGSKA (reference sequence).

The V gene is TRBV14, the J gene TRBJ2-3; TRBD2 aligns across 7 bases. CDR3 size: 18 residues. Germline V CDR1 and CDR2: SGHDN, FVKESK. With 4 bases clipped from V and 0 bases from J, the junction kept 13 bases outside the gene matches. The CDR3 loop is CASSREHMFSGSTDTQYF. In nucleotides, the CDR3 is TGTGCCAGCAGCCGAGAGCACATGTTTAGCGGGAGCACAGATACGCAGTATTTT.

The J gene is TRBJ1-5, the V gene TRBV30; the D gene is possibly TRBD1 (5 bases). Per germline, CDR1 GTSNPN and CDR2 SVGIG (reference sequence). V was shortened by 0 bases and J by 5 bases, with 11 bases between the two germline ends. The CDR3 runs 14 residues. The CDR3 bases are TGTGCCTGGAGTGTTTCAGGGACGGATCAGCCCCAGCATTTT. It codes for CAWSVSGTDQPQHF. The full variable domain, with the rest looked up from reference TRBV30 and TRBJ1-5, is SQTIHQWPATLVQPVGSPLSLECTVEGTSNPNLYWYRQAAGRGLQLLFYSVGIGQISSEVPQNLSASRPQDRQFILSSKKLLLSDSGFYLCAWSVSGTDQPQHFGDGTRLSIL.

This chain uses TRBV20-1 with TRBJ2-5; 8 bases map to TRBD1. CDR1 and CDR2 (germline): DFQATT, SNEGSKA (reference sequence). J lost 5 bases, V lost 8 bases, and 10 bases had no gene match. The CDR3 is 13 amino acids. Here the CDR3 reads CSKGQGGVETQYF. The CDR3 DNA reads TGCAGTAAAGGACAGGGAGGAGTGGAGACCCAGTACTTC.

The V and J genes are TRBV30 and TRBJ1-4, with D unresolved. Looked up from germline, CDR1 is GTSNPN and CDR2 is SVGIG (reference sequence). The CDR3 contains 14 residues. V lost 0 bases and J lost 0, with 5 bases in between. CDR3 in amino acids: CAWSVRATNEKLFF. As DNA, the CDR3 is TGTGCCTGGAGTGTCAGAGCAACTAATGAAAAACTGTTTTTT.

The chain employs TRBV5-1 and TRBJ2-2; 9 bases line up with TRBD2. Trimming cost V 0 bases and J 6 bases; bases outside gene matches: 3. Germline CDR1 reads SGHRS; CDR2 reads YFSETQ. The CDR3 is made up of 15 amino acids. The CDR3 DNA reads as TGCGCCAGCAGCTTGGCGGGACTAGCCGCCGGGGAGCTGTTTTTT. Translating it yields CASSLAGLAAGELFF.

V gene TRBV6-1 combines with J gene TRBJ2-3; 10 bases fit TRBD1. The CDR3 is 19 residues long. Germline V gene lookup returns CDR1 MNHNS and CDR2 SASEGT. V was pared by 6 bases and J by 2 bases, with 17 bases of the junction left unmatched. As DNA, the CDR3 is TGTGCCAGCAGAACGACAGGGGGCCGGCCGAGGACCCACACAGATACGCAGTATTTT. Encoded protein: CASRTTGGRPRTHTDTQYF.

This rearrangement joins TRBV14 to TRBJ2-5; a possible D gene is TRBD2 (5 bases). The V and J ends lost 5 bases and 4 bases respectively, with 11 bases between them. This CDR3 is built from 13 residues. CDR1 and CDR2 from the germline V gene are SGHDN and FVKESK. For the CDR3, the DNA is TGTGCCAGCAGCGCTGGGAGAGGAGAGACCCAGTACTTC. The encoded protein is CASSAGRGETQYF.

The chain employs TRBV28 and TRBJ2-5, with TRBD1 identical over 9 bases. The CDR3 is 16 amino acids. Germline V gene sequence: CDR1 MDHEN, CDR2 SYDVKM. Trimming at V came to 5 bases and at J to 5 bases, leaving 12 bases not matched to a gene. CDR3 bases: TGTGCCAGCAGTCCCGGGACAGGGACGACCGGGGAGACCCAGTACTTC. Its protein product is CASSPGTGTTGETQYF. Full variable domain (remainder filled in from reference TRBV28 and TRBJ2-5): DVKVTQSSRYLVKRTGEKVFLECVQDMDHENMFWYRQDPGLGLRLIYFSYDVKMKEKGDIPEGYSVSREKKERFSLILESASTNQTSMYLCASSPGTGTTGETQYFGPGTRLLVL.

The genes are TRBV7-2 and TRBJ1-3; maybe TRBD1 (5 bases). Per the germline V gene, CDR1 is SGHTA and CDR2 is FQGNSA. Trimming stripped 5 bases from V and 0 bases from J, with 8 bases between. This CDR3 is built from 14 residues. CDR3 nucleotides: TGTGCCAGCAGCACAGGCAGCTCTGGAAACACCATATATTTT. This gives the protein CASSTGSSGNTIYF.

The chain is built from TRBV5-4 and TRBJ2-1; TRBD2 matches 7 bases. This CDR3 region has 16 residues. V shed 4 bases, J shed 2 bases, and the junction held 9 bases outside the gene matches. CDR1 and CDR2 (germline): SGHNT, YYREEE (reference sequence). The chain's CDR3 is CASSETSAGPYNEQFF. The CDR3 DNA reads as TGTGCCAGCAGCGAAACTAGCGCGGGACCCTACAATGAGCAGTTCTTC. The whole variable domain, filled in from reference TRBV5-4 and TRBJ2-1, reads ETGVTQSPTHLIKTRGQQVTLRCSSQSGHNTVSWYQQALGQGPQFIFQYYREEENGRGNFPPRFSGLQFPNYSSELNVNALELDDSALYLCASSETSAGPYNEQFFGPGTRLTVL.